In this sample, the clone carrying this T cell receptor (beta chain) turned up once. An amount of RNA that ranged from roughly 0.5 to 1 ug was reverse transcribed with random hexamers. An immunoSEQ multiplex PCR generated amplified TCR beta CDR3 products spanning 54 Vbeta and 13 Jbeta. In TCRdb, the immunoSEQ multiplex PCR reads were re-called with MiXCR into one record per CDR3 protein. The profile shows about 180,000 distinct CDR3 sequences, under 95% of them singletons. The data belong to a study of CD8 T cells in Susac syndrome. The patients with Susac syndrome were individuals who fulfilled the recently defined diagnostic criteria for disease that was either definite or probable. The TEMRA cells underwent FACS enrichment, while the CD8+ and CD4+ T cells underwent negative isolation. Material for sequencing was CD4+ T cells from PBMCs. The TCR was taken from a human donor with Susac syndrome.

CDR3 DNA sequence: TGTGCCAGTAATCCCAGGGCTTTCTTT. Its translation: CASNPRAFF. The gene calls are TRBV19 and TRBJ1-1; D is ambiguous. Germline V lookup: CDR1 LNHDA, CDR2 SQIVND (reference sequence). The CDR3 totals 9 residues. V lost 7 bases and J lost 11, with 8 bases in between.